This TCR beta chain was recovered during a study of CD8+CD57+ T cells in acquired aplastic anemia. Study-wide background: On average, sorted CD4+ and CD8+ cells gave 2.5 to 4 ug of DNA.

Trimming left V 6 bases short and J 0 bases short, with 12 bases between. The V gene's germline CDR1 is MDHEN and CDR2 SYDVKM. The CDR3 has 16 residues. The authors sequenced patients whose flow cytometry had shown CD8+CD57+ cell expansion. Notes on the study in general: Patients versus controls showed no significant CD8+ Simpson's diversity difference. Overlap between patients and controls comprised some 31 CD8+ CDR3 sequences.

Using genomic DNA as the template, TCR beta VDJ and CDR3 profiling was carried out. TCRdb analysed the reads with MiXCR anew, one entry per CDR3 protein. The data show 400,000 to 600,000 distinct CDR3 sequences, around 30% seen once. Points on this clonotype: Antigen specificity is unknown.

The source of this sequence is a human donor with aplastic anemia. This chain joins TRBV28 and TRBJ2-6, with D perhaps given as TRBD1 or TRBD2 (5 bases each). Sequencing input: sorted CD4+, CD8+, or CD8+CD57+ T cells (not recorded which) from PBMCs. For the CDR3, the DNA is TGTGCCAGCAGGCCGGGACGCCACTCTGGGGCCAACGTCCTGACTTTC. This encodes CASRPGRHSGANVLTF.